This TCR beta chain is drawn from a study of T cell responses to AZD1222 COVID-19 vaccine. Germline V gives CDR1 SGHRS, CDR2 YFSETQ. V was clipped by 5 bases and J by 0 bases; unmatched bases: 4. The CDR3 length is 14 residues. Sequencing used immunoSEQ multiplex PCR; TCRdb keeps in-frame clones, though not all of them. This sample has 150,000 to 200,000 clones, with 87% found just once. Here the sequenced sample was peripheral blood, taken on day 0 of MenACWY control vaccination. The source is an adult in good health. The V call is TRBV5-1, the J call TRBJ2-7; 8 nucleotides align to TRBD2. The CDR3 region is CASRNSGDSYEQYF. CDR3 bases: TGCGCCAGCAGAAATAGCGGGGACTCCTACGAGCAGTACTTC.